The source of this T cell receptor beta chain is a study of T cell responses to AZD1222 COVID-19 vaccine. Study-level points and caveats: After two AZD1222 doses, spike-specific TCR breadth and depth rose versus day 0. Spike as a whole was targeted by vaccine-associated CD4 TCRs, dominant at 160-218 and 743-854. The donor group comprised mostly white British people and more females; the analysis possibly underestimated clonal diversity.

Comment on this clone: Its specificity is unknown.

Profiled with immunoSEQ multiplex PCR; TCRdb holds only in-frame clones, not every one. The sample carries a few hundred thousand clones, approximately 93% recorded once. V was clipped by 2 bases and J by 2 bases, with 5 bases between them. The length of the CDR3 is 13 residues. Germline assignment: CDR1 LGHDT and CDR2 YNNKEL (reference sequence). This TCR derives from an adult in good health. This chain connects TRBV3-1 (or the pseudogene TRBV3-2) to TRBJ2-3; D not resolved. The specimen comprised peripheral blood, sampled on day 0 of AZD1222 vaccination. CDR3 in DNA: TGTGCCAGCAGCCAAAAGTCCACAGATACGCAGTATTTT. Its protein is CASSQKSTDTQYF.